The 9 T cell receptor beta chains in this list originate from one sample, sequenced in a study of response to subunit inactivated influenza vaccine. TCRdb independently ran MiXCR on the RT-PCR reads; one entry per CDR3 protein. This sample has fewer than 600,000 distinct CDR3 sequences, with around 7.7% found just once. Sequences were derived from PBMCs from blood, sampled approximately 25 months after vaccination. Source of these receptors: a man between 50 and 75 years old who received an inactivated influenza vaccine.

This clonotype was observed at least ten times. The chain joins TRBV5-1 to TRBJ2-7; D unclear. The ends were cut back, 4 bases at V and 6 bases at J, with 11 bases in the middle. This CDR3 spans 12 amino acids. Germline CDR1 SGHRS, CDR2 YFSETQ. Written as DNA, the CDR3 is TGCGCCAGCAGCAAGCCGGCAGCCGAGCAGTACTTC. Translated, it gives CASSKPAAEQYF. Variable domain in full (rest from reference TRBV5-1 and TRBJ2-7): KAGVTQTPRYLIKTRGQQVTLSCSPISGHRSVSWYQQTPGQGLQFLFEYFSETQRNKGNFPGRFSGRQFSNSRSEMNVSTLELGDSALYLCASSKPAAEQYFGPGTRLTVT.

This clonotype was recorded many times. The V gene is TRBV5-1, the J gene TRBJ2-3; 13 bases are shared with TRBD2. This CDR3 contains 20 residues. V dropped 4 bases and J dropped 2; count of bases not matched to a gene: 16. The germline CDR1 and CDR2 sequences are SGHRS and YFSETQ. The CDR3 DNA is TGCGCCAGCAGCCGTACCGGACTAGCGGGAGTAGCCAAGACCACAGATACGCAGTATTTT. Translation: CASSRTGLAGVAKTTDTQYF.

The sample holds a few counts of this clonotype. V is TRBV5-5 and J is TRBJ1-4; D remains ambiguous. In germline, CDR1 is SGHKS, CDR2 YYEKEE (reference sequence). The CDR3 covers 14 residues. V lost 5 bases and J lost 3, with 11 bases in between. The chain's CDR3 is CASRAGLANEKLFF. The CDR3 coding sequence is TGTGCCAGCAGGGCAGGTTTGGCTAATGAAAAACTGTTTTTT. The whole variable domain, filled in from reference TRBV5-5 and TRBJ1-4, reads DAGVTQSPTHLIKTRGQQVTLRCSPISGHKSVSWYQQVLGQGPQFIFQYYEKEERGRGNFPDRFSARQFPNYSSELNVNALLLGDSALYLCASRAGLANEKLFFGSGTQLSVL.

V is TRBV20-1 and J is TRBJ2-1; maybe TRBD2 (6 bases). Per the germline V gene, CDR1 is DFQATT and CDR2 is SNEGSKA (reference sequence). This CDR3 is 12 amino acids long. The V and J ends lost 6 bases and 9 bases respectively, with 15 bases between them. The CDR3 reads CSAKAGVGEQFF. The DNA for the CDR3 is TGCAGTGCGAAAGCGGGCGTAGGTGAGCAGTTCTTC.

Many counts were recorded for this clonotype. The chain links TRBV7-2 to TRBJ2-2; D not certain. The germline CDR1 and CDR2 sequences are SGHTA and FQGNSA. V was shortened by 1 base and J by 3 bases, with 9 bases between the two germline ends. The length of the CDR3 is 15 residues. In DNA form, the CDR3 reads TGTGCCAGCAGCTTAGGGAATCTCGACACCGGGGAGCTGTTTTTT. Translation: CASSLGNLDTGELFF. The full variable domain, in which reference TRBV7-2 and TRBJ2-2 provide the parts outside the CDR3, is GAGVSQSPSNKVTEKGKDVELRCDPISGHTALYWYRQSLGQGLEFLIYFQGNSAPDKSGLPSDRFSAERTGGSVSTLTIQRTQQEDSAVYLCASSLGNLDTGELFFGEGSRLTVL.

This clonotype was counted many times. This CDR3 is CASTVPAKWAGKNTGELFF. Here the CDR3 DNA reads TGTGCCAGCACCGTCCCCGCGAAGTGGGCGGGGAAGAACACCGGGGAGCTGTTTTTT. The chain is built from TRBV11-2 and TRBJ2-2; D is possibly TRBD2 (6 bases). This CDR3 region has 19 residues. V gave up 7 bases and J gave up 1 base, with 25 bases separating them. Germline loops: CDR1 SGHAT, CDR2 FQNNGV.

The table lists this clonotype with a few counts. The V gene is TRBV11-2, the J gene TRBJ1-6, with D uncertain. Germline assignment: CDR1 SGHAT and CDR2 FQNNGV. Trimming stripped 5 bases from V and 10 bases from J, with 9 bases between. CDR3 size: 12 residues. Here the CDR3 reads CASSDTRSPLHF. The CDR3 region has the DNA TGTGCCAGCAGCGATACCAGGTCACCCCTCCACTTT.

This clonotype was seen a handful of times. CDR3: CSARGTSAYNEQFF. The CDR3 DNA follows: TGCAGTGCTAGGGGGACCTCTGCCTACAATGAGCAGTTCTTC. The genes are TRBV20-1 and TRBJ2-1, with D perhaps being TRBD1 or TRBD2 (5 bases each). The CDR3 spans 14 residues. Trimming cost V 3 bases and J 2 bases, with 11 bases left between them. Germline V lookup: CDR1 DFQATT, CDR2 SNEGSKA (reference sequence).

In this sample, this clonotype turned up a few times. This rearrangement joins TRBV20-1 to TRBJ2-7; tentative D call: TRBD1 (5 bases). Germline lookup yields CDR1 DFQATT and CDR2 SNEGSKA (reference sequence). Trimming took 4 bases from V and 4 from J, leaving 8 bases between them. This CDR3 has 11 amino acids. CDR3 DNA: TGCAGTGCTATTGACAGATACGAGCAGTACTTC. Protein sequence: CSAIDRYEQYF.